Below are 4 T cell receptor beta chains sequenced from a single sample in a study of blood T cells in healthy people across ages (dated by TCRdb to the mid-2010s). Library preparation was by 5' RACE. Sequencer: Illumina HiSeq 2500. The second PCR ran for about 6 to 12 cycles and used a J-beta primer mix along with a sample-barcoded 5' primer. TCRdb handled the public reads itself, with Q25 trimming in fastp and clone calling in MiXCR, and kept productive beta chains. Each record represents a unique CDR3 protein, reported with the most common genes and DNA among its rows. The sample table holds hundreds of thousands of distinct CDR3 sequences, of which over 20% were seen once. 22% of the sample is taken by the ten largest. The sample was blood. All receptors come from a man in his 70s in good health.

This clonotype was picked up many times. The gene calls are TRBV28 and TRBJ2-7, with 13 nucleotides matching TRBD2. The CDR3 contains 16 residues. Germline CDR1 is MDHEN and CDR2 is SYDVKM. J lost 4 bases, V lost 2 bases, and 5 bases had no gene match. The DNA for the CDR3 is TGTGCCAGCAGTTTAAGACTAGCGGGGGGCACTTACGAGCAGTACTTC. This codes for CASSLRLAGGTYEQYF.

This clonotype has ten or more counts. V and J are TRBV14 and TRBJ2-1, with TRBD2 matching 9 bases. The length of the CDR3 is 16 residues. V shed 4 bases, J shed 3 bases, and the junction held 7 bases outside the gene matches. Germline V CDR1 and CDR2: SGHDN, FVKESK. Written as DNA, the CDR3 is TGTGCCAGCAGCCCTCTCACTAGCGGGCTCTACAATGAGCAGTTCTTC. Encoded protein: CASSPLTSGLYNEQFF.

This clonotype turned up a few times. The CDR3, as DNA: TGCGCCAGCAGCCCTGAAGGACTAGCGGGAGGTTGGGGGCAAGAGACCCAGTACTTC. This encodes CASSPEGLAGGWGQETQYF. This rearrangement joins TRBV5-1 to TRBJ2-5, with 14 bases fitting TRBD2. Germline loops: CDR1 SGHRS, CDR2 YFSETQ. The trim removed 4 bases at V and 2 bases at J, leaving 13 bases unmatched. The CDR3 extends over 19 amino acids.

J is TRBJ1-1 and V is TRBV6-5, with D possibly matching TRBD1 (6 bases). Per the germline V gene, CDR1 is MNHEY and CDR2 is SVGAGI. Trimming removed 5 bases at V and 4 bases at J, with 11 bases between. The CDR3 is 13 amino acids. The CDR3 DNA follows: TGTGCCAGCAGTATCAACAGGGTCACTGAAGCTTTCTTT. This sequence encodes CASSINRVTEAFF.